The 32 T cell receptor beta chains listed next were all sequenced from one sample in a study of blood T cell repertoires in COVID-19. TCRdb's copy holds only in-frame clones and misses some; the assay was immunoSEQ multiplex PCR. The table has some 200,000 clones, 86% seen once; the top ten hold 5% to 6.5%. The material sequenced was peripheral blood. The origin of the receptors is a man of 80 years or more with acute or convalescent COVID-19.

V gene TRBV27 combines with J gene TRBJ2-1; D may be TRBD2 (6 bases). The CDR3 loop spans 14 amino acids. Germline CDR1 reads MNHEY; CDR2 reads SMNVEV (reference sequence). The V end lost 8 bases, the J end lost 0 bases, and 11 bases lay between the germline ends. The CDR3 coding sequence is TGTGCCAGCCGAGGAGGGAGCTCCTACAATGAGCAGTTCTTC. It specifies CASRGGSSYNEQFF.

This sequence joins TRBV10-3 and TRBJ1-2; TRBD1 matches at 7 bases. V dropped 5 bases and J dropped 6; count of bases not matched to a gene: 6. The length of the CDR3 is 13 residues. Looked up from germline, CDR1 is ENHRY and CDR2 is SYGVKD. The CDR3 loop is CAISPGQSDGYTF. CDR3 sequence (DNA): TGTGCCATCAGTCCGGGACAGTCTGATGGCTACACCTTC.

The sample holds one count of this clone. CDR3 DNA: TGTGCCAGTAGTATAAACTCGGCAGGGGGCCTGGAAGAGCAGTACTTC. Its translation is CASSINSAGGLEEQYF. This rearrangement joins TRBV19 to TRBJ2-7, with 8 bases that match TRBD1. The CDR3 sequence is 16 residues long. Germline CDR1 LNHDA, CDR2 SQIVND (reference sequence). Trimming cost V 2 bases and J 7 bases; bases outside gene matches: 13.

This clone is a singleton in its sample. The CDR3 spells CASSRQLANTGELFF. The CDR3 coding sequence is TGCGCCAGCAGCCGACAGCTAGCGAACACCGGGGAGCTGTTTTTT. The chain combines TRBV5-1 with TRBJ2-2, with D perhaps matching TRBD1 (5 bases). Between the trimmed V and J ends, which lost 4 bases and 0 bases, there was a span of 10 bases. Germline V gene data show CDR1 as SGHRS and CDR2 as YFSETQ. The CDR3 contains 15 residues. The full variable domain, with the rest looked up from reference TRBV5-1 and TRBJ2-2, is KAGVTQTPRYLIKTRGQQVTLSCSPISGHRSVSWYQQTPGQGLQFLFEYFSETQRNKGNFPGRFSGRQFSNSRSEMNVSTLELGDSALYLCASSRQLANTGELFFGEGSRLTVL.

This clone showed up just once. This sequence joins TRBV3-1 (or the pseudogene TRBV3-2) and TRBJ2-3; 7 bases line up with TRBD2. CDR1 is LGHDT, CDR2 YNNKEL, per germline (reference sequence). The CDR3 contains 21 residues. The junction had 19 bases not matched to a gene; V was cut back by 1 base and J by 0 bases. CDR3 loop: CASSQVGRGGDTRSSTDTQYF. Written as DNA, the CDR3 is TGTGCCAGCAGCCAAGTGGGGCGCGGGGGAGATACAAGGTCTAGCACAGATACGCAGTATTTT.

The sample holds one count of this clone. This rearrangement joins TRBV27 to TRBJ2-3; TRBD2 matches 7 bases. The CDR3 is 17 residues long. Looked up from germline, CDR1 is MNHEY and CDR2 is SMNVEV (reference sequence). J gave up 5 bases and V 3 bases, and 14 bases lay outside the gene matches. The CDR3 DNA reads TGTGCCAGCAGTTTTCTAGGACTAGATGGTGGGGAAGATACGCAGTATTTT. This sequence encodes CASSFLGLDGGEDTQYF.

This sequence joins TRBV19 and TRBJ2-1; TRBD2 matches at 7 bases. Germline lookup yields CDR1 LNHDA and CDR2 SQIVND (reference sequence). The trim removed 3 bases at V and 3 bases at J, leaving 8 bases unmatched. CDR3 size: 16 residues. The CDR3 DNA sequence: TGTGCCAGTAGTATCAGGGACTACCAAAACTACAATGAGCAGTTCTTC. Amino acids: CASSIRDYQNYNEQFF.

The chain employs TRBV24-1 and TRBJ2-7; a possible D gene is TRBD2 (6 bases). V was clipped by 3 bases and J by 2 bases, with 16 bases between them. CDR3 length: 16 amino acids. In germline, CDR1 is KGHDR, CDR2 SFDVKD. CDR3 region: CATSDGLGDFPYEQYF. CDR3 DNA: TGTGCCACCAGTGATGGTCTCGGGGACTTTCCCTACGAGCAGTACTTC.

The chain recombines TRBV6-1 with TRBJ1-3; D is perhaps TRBD1 (5 bases). CDR1 and CDR2 (germline): MNHNS, SASEGT. The CDR3 contains 14 residues. Trimming stripped 3 bases from V and 3 bases from J, with 9 bases between. CDR3 sequence reads: CASSDQGYGNTIYF. CDR3 nucleotide sequence: TGTGCCAGCAGTGATCAGGGATATGGAAACACCATATATTTT.

CDR3 loop: CASSYLGGMAIDEQFF. CDR3 nucleotides: TGTGCCAGCAGTTACTTAGGAGGGATGGCGATCGATGAGCAGTTCTTC. This chain joins TRBV6-5 and TRBJ2-1; D may be TRBD2 (6 bases). V was cut by 1 base and J by 8 bases, with 18 bases left in between. The CDR3 is 16 amino acids. CDR1 and CDR2 (germline): MNHEY, SVGAGI.

This clone was counted a single time. The genes are TRBV19 and TRBJ1-5; no clear D. CDR1 LNHDA and CDR2 SQIVND come from the germline V gene (reference sequence). The CDR3 totals 13 residues. The V and J ends lost 2 bases and 5 bases respectively, with 7 bases between them. Here the CDR3 reads CASSIFEDQPQHF. CDR3 coding DNA: TGTGCCAGTAGTATATTTGAGGATCAGCCCCAGCATTTT.

This chain connects TRBV19 to TRBJ2-7; TRBD1 is a possible D gene (6 bases). Trimming removed 6 bases at V and 4 bases at J, with 13 bases between. The CDR3 has 13 amino acids. CDR1 and CDR2 (germline): LNHDA, SQIVND (reference sequence). CDR3 sequence reads: CASRRSDRYEQYF. In DNA form, the CDR3 reads TGTGCCAGTAGGAGGTCCGACAGGTACGAGCAGTACTTC.

The DNA of the CDR3 is TGTGCCAGCAGCCCCCCGGGAGCCAGCGGGTACGAGCAGTACTTC. Residues: CASSPPGASGYEQYF. The chain combines TRBV5-4 with TRBJ2-7, with D tentatively TRBD2 (6 bases). From germline, CDR1 is SGHNT and CDR2 YYREEE (reference sequence). The ends were cut back, 4 bases at V and 4 bases at J, with 18 bases in the middle. The CDR3 runs to 15 residues.

The CDR3 region is CATSDRTGDNTGELFF. The CDR3 DNA reads as TGTGCCACCAGTGATCGGACAGGGGATAACACCGGGGAGCTGTTTTTT. V is TRBV24-1 and J is TRBJ2-2, with TRBD1 matching 9 bases. Germline loops: CDR1 KGHDR, CDR2 SFDVKD. This CDR3 is built from 16 residues. J lost 2 bases, V lost 3 bases, and 3 bases had no gene match.

This sequence joins TRBV30 and TRBJ1-4; unclear D gene. This CDR3 region has 13 residues. V was shortened by 1 base and J by 4 bases, with 7 bases between the two germline ends. Germline V gene data show CDR1 as GTSNPN and CDR2 as SVGIG (reference sequence). This chain's CDR3 is CAWSGPLNEKLFF. The DNA for the CDR3 is TGTGCCTGGAGTGGGCCGCTTAATGAAAAACTGTTTTTT.

The J gene is TRBJ1-1, the V gene TRBV3-1 (or the pseudogene TRBV3-2), with D perhaps TRBD1 (6 bases). This CDR3 contains 13 residues. V was pared by 2 bases and J by 4 bases, with 8 bases between. Germline CDR1 reads LGHDT; CDR2 reads YNNKEL (reference sequence). This CDR3 is CASSQQGTTEAFF. In DNA, the CDR3 is TGTGCCAGCAGCCAACAGGGGACCACTGAAGCTTTCTTT.

Points on this clone: Relative to the germline gene, one junction end is altered; a read error may explain this. The chain combines TRBV6-2 or TRBV6-3 with TRBJ2-3; no firm D call. CDR3 size: 14 residues. Germline CDR1 MNHEY, CDR2 SVGEGT. CDR3 sequence (DNA): TGTGCCAGCAGCTACTCTTCATTCACAGATACGCAGTATTTT. Translated: CASSYSSFTDTQYF.

This clone has only one observation. The chain couples TRBV28 to TRBJ1-5; weak D call: TRBD1 (5 bases). This CDR3 contains 14 residues. The V end lost 10 bases, the J end lost 4 bases, and 17 bases lay between the germline ends. Germline lookup yields CDR1 MDHEN and CDR2 SYDVKM. CDR3 DNA: TGTGCCATCGAGACAAGGCAGGGAAATCAGCCCCAGCATTTT. Translated: CAIETRQGNQPQHF.

The chain links TRBV7-9 to TRBJ1-4, with a tentative D call TRBD1 (5 bases). Germline CDR1 is SEHNR and CDR2 is FQNEAQ (reference sequence). V was cut by 5 bases and J by 8 bases, with 18 bases left in between. This CDR3 is 15 amino acids long. DNA of the CDR3: TGTGCCAGCAGCCAAGGGGTCGCGGGACGGGAAAAACTGTTTTTT. It is translated as CASSQGVAGREKLFF.

The chain couples TRBV4-2 to TRBJ2-1; maybe TRBD2 (5 bases). CDR1 LGHNA and CDR2 YNFKEQ come from the germline V gene. V lost 0 bases and J lost 0, with 9 bases in between. The CDR3 is 16 residues long. In nucleotides, the CDR3 is TGTGCCAGCAGCCAAGATGCGGGCTACTCCTACAATGAGCAGTTCTTC. Translation gives CASSQDAGYSYNEQFF.

V is TRBV6-5 and J is TRBJ2-1; TRBD2 matches 7 bases. Germline-derived CDR1 and CDR2 are MNHEY and SVGAGI. Trimming removed 5 bases from V and 6 bases from J; junction bases left unmatched: 4. The CDR3 has 13 amino acids. This chain's CDR3 is CASSRGLTNEQFF. DNA of the CDR3: TGTGCCAGCAGTAGGGGACTAACCAATGAGCAGTTCTTC.

The J gene is TRBJ1-1, the V gene TRBV7-8; D remains unclear. The germline V gene encodes CDR1 SGHVS and CDR2 FQNEAQ. This CDR3 contains 14 residues. V was clipped by 5 bases and J by 1 base, with 11 bases between them. The CDR3 reads CASSLSGRNTEAFF. The CDR3 coding sequence is TGTGCCAGCAGCCTCAGCGGGAGGAACACTGAAGCTTTCTTT.

This chain links TRBV7-2 with TRBJ2-7, with D tentatively TRBD2 (5 bases). CDR1 is SGHTA and CDR2 is FQGNSA in the germline V gene. The CDR3 contains 14 residues. The ends were cut back, 3 bases at V and 5 bases at J, with 14 bases in the middle. CDR3 in DNA: TGTGCCAGCAGCTTCAGATACCAGGAGGACGAGCAGTACTTC. It specifies CASSFRYQEDEQYF.

This clone was counted a few times. The chain has TRBV28 and TRBJ2-7; 13 bases line up with TRBD2. The CDR3 is made up of 17 amino acids. Germline V gene lookup returns CDR1 MDHEN and CDR2 SYDVKM. V lost 1 base to trimming and J lost 4 bases; unmatched junction nucleotides: 7. CDR3 sequence reads: CASSLLGLAGDRYEQYF. The CDR3 nucleotides read TGTGCCAGCAGTTTATTAGGACTAGCGGGAGATCGGTACGAGCAGTACTTC.

This chain links TRBV9 with TRBJ2-3, with D unclear. The CDR3 is 13 amino acids. The V and J ends lost 0 bases and 2 bases respectively, with 4 bases between them. CDR1 and CDR2 (germline): SGDLS, YYNGEE. The CDR3 sequence is CASSVGATDTQYF. In nucleotides, the CDR3 is TGTGCCAGCAGCGTAGGAGCCACAGATACGCAGTATTTT.

The chain carries TRBV10-3 and TRBJ1-5, with TRBD1 matching 7 bases. J was trimmed by 9 bases and V by 4 bases; bases with no gene match: 9. This CDR3 comprises 14 residues. Per germline, CDR1 ENHRY and CDR2 SYGVKD. The DNA of the CDR3 is TGTGCCATCAGTGGAACAGGGGATAGAGGGCCCCAGCATTTT. Its translation is CAISGTGDRGPQHF.

This clone was counted a single time. The chain has TRBV4-1 and TRBJ2-5; TRBD1 matches 10 bases. J gave up 5 bases and V 6 bases, and 6 bases lay outside the gene matches. Germline V gene sequence: CDR1 MGHRA, CDR2 YSYEKL. The CDR3 spans 14 residues. The CDR3 spells CASSRQGAGETQYF. Here the CDR3 DNA reads TGCGCCAGCAGTAGACAGGGGGCAGGGGAGACCCAGTACTTC.

The chain is built from TRBV2 and TRBJ1-5; 9 positions agree with TRBD1. This CDR3 contains 14 residues. Germline V CDR1 and CDR2: SNHLY, FYNNEI. V trimming: 7 bases; J trimming: 6 bases; junction bases outside the gene matches: 7. CDR3 nucleotides: TGTGCCAGCAACCCGGGACAGGGTTCTCAGCCCCAGCATTTT. It is translated as CASNPGQGSQPQHF.

V is TRBV10-1 and J is TRBJ2-3; 7 nucleotides match TRBD2. V shed 5 bases, J shed 3 bases, and the junction held 5 bases outside the gene matches. The CDR3 has 14 amino acids. Germline V CDR1 and CDR2: WNHNN, SYGVQD (reference sequence). The CDR3 DNA is TGCGCCAGCAGTCCGGGAGCGGGGACAGATACGCAGTATTTT. Residues: CASSPGAGTDTQYF.

This rearrangement joins TRBV19 to TRBJ1-5, with TRBD1 as a possible D gene (5 bases). This CDR3 contains 16 residues. Trimming shortened V by 4 bases and J by 0 bases, and 13 bases separated the two germline ends. The germline V gene has CDR1 LNHDA and CDR2 SQIVND (reference sequence). CDR3 DNA sequence: TGTGCCAGTAGTACCGCCGGGGGAAATAGCAATCAGCCCCAGCATTTT. It encodes CASSTAGGNSNQPQHF.

The V call is TRBV3-1 (or the pseudogene TRBV3-2), the J call TRBJ2-7; 12 bases agree with TRBD1. The CDR3 length is 16 residues. With V trimmed by 3 bases and J by 2 bases, 5 bases remained unmatched. Germline assignment: CDR1 LGHDT and CDR2 YNNKEL (reference sequence). The CDR3 reads CASSQAGQGAAYEQYF. CDR3 nucleotide sequence: TGTGCCAGCAGCCAGGCGGGACAGGGGGCGGCCTACGAGCAGTACTTC.

This clone was recorded once. The chain employs TRBV24-1 and TRBJ1-2, with D possibly TRBD1 on 6 matching bases. From germline, CDR1 is KGHDR and CDR2 SFDVKD. V was clipped by 3 bases and J by 5 bases, with 9 bases between them. This CDR3 has 13 amino acids. The CDR3, as DNA: TGTGCCACCAGTGATGTGGACAGTTATGGCTACACCTTC. Encoded protein: CATSDVDSYGYTF.